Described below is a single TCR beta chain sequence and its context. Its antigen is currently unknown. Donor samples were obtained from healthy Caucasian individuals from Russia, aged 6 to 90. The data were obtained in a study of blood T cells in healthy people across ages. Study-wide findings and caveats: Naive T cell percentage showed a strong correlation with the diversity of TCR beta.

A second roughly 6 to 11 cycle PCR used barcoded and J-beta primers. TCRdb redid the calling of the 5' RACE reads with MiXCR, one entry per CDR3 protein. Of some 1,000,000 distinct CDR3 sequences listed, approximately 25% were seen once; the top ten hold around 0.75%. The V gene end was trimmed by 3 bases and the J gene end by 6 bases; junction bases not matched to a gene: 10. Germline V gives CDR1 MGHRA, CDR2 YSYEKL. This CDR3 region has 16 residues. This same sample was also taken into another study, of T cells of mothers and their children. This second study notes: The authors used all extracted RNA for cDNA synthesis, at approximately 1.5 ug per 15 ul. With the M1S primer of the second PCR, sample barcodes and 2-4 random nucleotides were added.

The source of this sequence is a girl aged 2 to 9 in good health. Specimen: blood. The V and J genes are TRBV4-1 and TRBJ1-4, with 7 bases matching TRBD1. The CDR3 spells CASSQTQGMRDEKLFF. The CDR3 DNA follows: TGCGCCAGCAGCCAGACACAGGGGATGAGGGATGAAAAACTGTTTTTT.